This T cell receptor beta chain is from a study of OX40 agonist ivuxolimab in advanced cancers. Study information: Ivuxolimab, an antibody that agonizes OX40 (CD134), was administered to the patients. Study observations and caveats: Clonal expansion from baseline to week 6 occurred in both CD4+ and CD8+ T cells.

Clones were read by immunoSEQ multiplex PCR, and TCRdb kept only the in-frame ones, dropping some. The sample lists tens of thousands of clones, roughly nine tenths occurring once. As regards this clone: Its specificity is unknown.

This TCR came from an adult with an advanced solid tumor such as melanoma, head and neck, liver or kidney cancer. This sample comprised CD4+ or CD8+ T cells sorted from blood, obtained in a trial of the OX40 agonist ivuxolimab.

CDR3 DNA: TGTGCCAGCAGTTACGCCGGGTCTCAAGAGACCCAGTACTTC. It encodes CASSYAGSQETQYF. The chain uses TRBV6-6 and TRBJ2-5; no clear D gene. Per germline, CDR1 MNHNY and CDR2 SVGAGI (reference sequence). The germline V and J ends were trimmed by 2 bases and 2 bases, with 9 bases remaining between them. The CDR3 is 14 amino acids.